The subject of this entry is one T cell receptor beta chain. Its antigen is as yet unknown. Treatment in this sample: 15 Gy SBRT to primary tumor, nephrectomy 4 weeks later. The assay was immunoSEQ multiplex PCR, and TCRdb's table has in-frame clones only and misses some. The table lists about 22,000 clones, 40% to 55% of them singletons, with 16% in the top ten. The data derive from a study of radiation and T cells in renal cell carcinoma. The CDR3 sequence is 13 residues long. Germline V gives CDR1 MNHEY, CDR2 SMNVEV (reference sequence). V gave up 4 bases and J gave up 11 bases; unmatched junction bases: 9. Points from the study as a whole: Compared with controls, irradiated tumors had more, larger dominant CDR3 motifs. No pretreatment tumor biopsies were available for baseline clonotypes. From baseline, blood top tumor clonotypes peaked at 2 weeks post-radiation. Intratumoral heterogeneity was not captured in these 0.95 to 1 g regions.

This chain joins TRBV27 and TRBJ1-1; 8 bases fit TRBD1. The sequence was obtained from a woman in her forties or fifties with renal cell carcinoma. Material: tumor tissue, obtained from a patient whose treatment included radiotherapy and nephrectomy. The CDR3 nucleotides are TGTGCCAGCAGTTGGACAGGGATGGGATCGGCTTTCTTT. Encoded protein: CASSWTGMGSAFF.